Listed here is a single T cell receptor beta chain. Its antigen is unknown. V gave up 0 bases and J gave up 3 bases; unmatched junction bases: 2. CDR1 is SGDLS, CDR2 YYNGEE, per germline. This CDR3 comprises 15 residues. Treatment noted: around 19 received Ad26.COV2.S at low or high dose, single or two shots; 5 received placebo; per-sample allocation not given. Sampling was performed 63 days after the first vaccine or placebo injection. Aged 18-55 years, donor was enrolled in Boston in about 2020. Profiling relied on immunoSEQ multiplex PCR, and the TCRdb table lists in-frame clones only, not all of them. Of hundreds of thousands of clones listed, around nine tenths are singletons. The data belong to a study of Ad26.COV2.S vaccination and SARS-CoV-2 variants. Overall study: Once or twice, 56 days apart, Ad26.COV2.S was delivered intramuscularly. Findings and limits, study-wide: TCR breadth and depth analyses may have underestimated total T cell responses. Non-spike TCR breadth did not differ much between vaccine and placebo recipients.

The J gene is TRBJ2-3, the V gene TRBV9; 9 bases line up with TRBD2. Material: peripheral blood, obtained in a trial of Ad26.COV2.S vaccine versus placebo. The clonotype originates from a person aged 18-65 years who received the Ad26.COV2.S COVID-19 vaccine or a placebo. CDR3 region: CASSVGSGRTDTQYF. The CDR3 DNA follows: TGTGCCAGCAGCGTAGGTAGCGGGAGAACAGATACGCAGTATTTT.